This T cell receptor (beta chain) appears in the sequencing data of a study of T cell responses to AZD1222 COVID-19 vaccine. The CDR3 totals 14 residues. Trimming took 6 bases from V and 0 from J, leaving 11 bases between them. Germline lookup yields CDR1 SNHLY and CDR2 FYNNEI. Study outcomes and limitations: The donor group comprised mostly white British people and more females; the analysis possibly underestimated clonal diversity.

Assay used: immunoSEQ multiplex PCR; TCRdb lists only in-frame clones, some missing. Of 90,000 to 120,000 clones in the sample, 85% to 90% were seen once. Of note for this clone: Its antigen is not identified.

The sample here was peripheral blood, taken on day 0 of AZD1222 vaccination. The chain carries TRBV2 and TRBJ2-5, with D unclear. The source of this sequence is an adult in good health. The CDR3 coding sequence is TGTGCCAGCAGAGACGACGGCAACCAAGAGACCCAGTACTTC. Translating it yields CASRDDGNQETQYF.